This record concerns one T cell receptor (beta chain) sequence. A much larger clone sits a single nucleotide away, making a read error possible. The sample originates from a study of T cells in Graves' hyperthyroidism and ophthalmopathy. In germline, CDR1 is DFQATT, CDR2 SNEGSKA (reference sequence). The CDR3 sequence is 14 residues long. Regions amplified from RNA transcripts were the TCR beta CDR3 regions. Carried out on the TCR CDR3, a first-round RT-PCR used the HTBI primer set. A single record per CDR3 protein comes from TCRdb applying MiXCR to the multiplex PCR reads. The sample consists of more than 350,000 distinct CDR3 sequences, 17% of them appearing once. PBMCs were sourced from 9 to 10 ml fresh peripheral blood.

The TCR sequence derives from a woman aged 25 to 39 with Graves' hyperthyroidism that later progressed to Graves' ophthalmopathy. The genes are TRBV20-1 and TRBJ1-2, with D hard to call. The source material was blood. DNA for the CDR3: TGCAGTGCTAGAAGCCGCAGTTCGAACTGTGGCTACACCTTC. Its translation is CSARSRSSNCGYTF.